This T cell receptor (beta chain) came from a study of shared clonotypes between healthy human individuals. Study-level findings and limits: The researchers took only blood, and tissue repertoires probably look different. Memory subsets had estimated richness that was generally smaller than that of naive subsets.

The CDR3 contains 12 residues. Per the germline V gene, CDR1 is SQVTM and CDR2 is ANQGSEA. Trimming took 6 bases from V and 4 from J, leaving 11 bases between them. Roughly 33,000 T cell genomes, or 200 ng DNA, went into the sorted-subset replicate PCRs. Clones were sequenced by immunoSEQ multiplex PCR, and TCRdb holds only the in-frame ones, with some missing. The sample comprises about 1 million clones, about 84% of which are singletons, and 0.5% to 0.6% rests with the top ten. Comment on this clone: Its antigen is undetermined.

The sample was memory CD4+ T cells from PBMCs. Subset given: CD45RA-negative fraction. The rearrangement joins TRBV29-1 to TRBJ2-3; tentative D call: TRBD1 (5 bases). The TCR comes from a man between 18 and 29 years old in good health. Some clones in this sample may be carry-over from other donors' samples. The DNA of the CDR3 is TGCAGCGTAGATGGACATTCAGATACGCAGTATTTT. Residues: CSVDGHSDTQYF.